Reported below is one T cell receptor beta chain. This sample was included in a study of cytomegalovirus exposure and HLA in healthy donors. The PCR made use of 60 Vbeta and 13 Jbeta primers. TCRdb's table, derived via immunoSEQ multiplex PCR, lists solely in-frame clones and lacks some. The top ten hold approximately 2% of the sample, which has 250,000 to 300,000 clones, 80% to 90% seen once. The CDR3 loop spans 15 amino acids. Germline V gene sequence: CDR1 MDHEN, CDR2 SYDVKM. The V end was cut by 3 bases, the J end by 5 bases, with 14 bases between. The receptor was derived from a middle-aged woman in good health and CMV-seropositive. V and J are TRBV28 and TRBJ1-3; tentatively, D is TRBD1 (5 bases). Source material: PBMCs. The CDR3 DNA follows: TGTGCCAGCAGTTTGGAAGCGGGGGTGAGAAACACCATATATTTT. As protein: CASSLEAGVRNTIYF.